A selection of T cell receptor beta chains follows, all from one sample in a study of blood T cell repertoires in COVID-19. Some clones are missing from TCRdb's copy, which holds only in-frame ones; the method was immunoSEQ multiplex PCR. This table has approximately 180,000 clones, about 75% appearing once. Specimen: peripheral blood. These receptors all come from a woman between 65 and 79 years old with acute or convalescent COVID-19. Each CDR3 is given with its conserved first and last residue. Each record gives: V gene, D gene, J gene, clone size, CDR3 protein, CDR3 DNA. A D gene is named only where the DNA matches it firmly. Clone size is shown for a subset of rows, as once, few, many or a class of expanded clone.

>TRBV27|TRBD1|TRBJ1-1|-
CASLREGQGFTEAFF
TGTGCCAGCTTAAGAGAGGGACAGGGGTTCACTGAAGCTTTCTTT
>TRBV15|-|TRBJ2-3|-
CATSRDVPQGNTDTQYF
TGTGCCACCAGCAGAGATGTCCCCCAGGGTAACACAGATACGCAGTATTTT
>TRBV5-1|TRBD2|TRBJ2-5|-
CASSAGLAEYETQYF
TGCGCCAGCAGCGCGGGACTAGCGGAATACGAGACCCAGTACTTC
>TRBV29-1|TRBD1|TRBJ2-1|-
CSAGRDRVRGEQFF
TGCAGCGCTGGCCGGGACAGGGTCAGGGGTGAGCAGTTCTTC
>TRBV19|-|TRBJ1-1|-
CASSGYTGNTEAFF
TGTGCCAGTAGTGGGTATACAGGGAACACTGAAGCTTTCTTT
>TRBV15|-|TRBJ1-2|few
CATSRDLQVYGYTF
TGTGCCACCAGCAGAGATCTGCAGGTCTATGGCTACACCTTC
>TRBV19|TRBD2|TRBJ2-7|-
CASSIGLARAGEQYF
TGTGCCAGTAGTATCGGACTAGCGCGAGCCGGGGAGCAGTACTTC
>TRBV5-6|-|TRBJ1-5|-
CASSGGAGNQPQHF
TGTGCCAGCAGCGGGGGGGCGGGAAATCAGCCCCAGCATTTT
>TRBV10-1|-|TRBJ2-5|-
CASRASGETQYF
TGCGCCAGCAGGGCGAGCGGAGAGACCCAGTACTTC
>TRBV2|-|TRBJ2-2|-
CASAVAGELFF
TGTGCCAGCGCGGTGGCCGGGGAGCTGTTTTTT
>TRBV4-1|-|TRBJ2-5|-
CASSQDPPTSQETQYF
TGCGCCAGCAGCCAAGATCCCCCGACTTCTCAAGAGACCCAGTACTTC
>TRBV2|TRBD1|TRBJ1-5|-
CASSPEWAGGSPQHF
TGTGCCAGCAGTCCTGAATGGGCAGGGGGTTCGCCCCAGCATTTT
>TRBV6-4|TRBD2|TRBJ2-7|-
CASTNYLGRTSIDEQYF
TGTGCCAGCACCAACTACCTGGGGAGGACTAGCATCGACGAGCAGTACTTC
>TRBV12-3/TRBV12-4|-|TRBJ1-1|-
CASSFTAAAFF
TGTGCCAGCAGTTTCACGGCAGCGGCTTTCTTT
>TRBV4-1|-|TRBJ1-4|-
CASTKAPDSSNEKLFF
TGCGCCAGCACCAAAGCCCCAGACAGCAGCAATGAAAAACTGTTTTTT
>TRBV7-9|TRBD2|TRBJ2-1|once
CASSYGLADDNEQFF
TGTGCCAGCAGCTACGGGCTAGCGGATGACAATGAGCAGTTCTTC
>TRBV6-5|-|TRBJ2-6|-
CASTSGSGANVLTF
TGTGCCAGCACTTCAGGGTCTGGGGCCAACGTCCTGACTTTC
>TRBV12-3/TRBV12-4|TRBD1|TRBJ2-7|-
CASSRDRTYEQYF
TGTGCCAGCAGTCGGGACAGGACCTACGAGCAGTACTTC
>TRBV25-1|TRBD2|TRBJ2-1|few
CASSGLAGVGRDEQFF
TGTGCCAGCAGTGGGCTAGCGGGAGTGGGTAGAGATGAGCAGTTCTTC
>TRBV4-2|TRBD2|TRBJ2-2|-
CASSKLASGNIVNTGELFF
TGTGCCAGCAGCAAGCTGGCTAGCGGGAATATAGTGAACACCGGGGAGCTGTTTTTT
>TRBV18|TRBD1|TRBJ1-1|once
CASSLLQGGPPASEAFF
TGTGCCAGCTCACTGTTACAGGGGGGGCCTCCCGCCAGTGAAGCTTTCTTT
>TRBV3-1/TRBV3-2|-|TRBJ2-1|-
CASSQEGGRGNEQFF
TGTGCCAGCAGCCAAGAGGGTGGGAGAGGCAATGAGCAGTTCTTC
>TRBV27|-|TRBJ1-6|-
CASSFEWPNSPLHF
TGTGCCAGCAGTTTTGAATGGCCGAATTCACCCCTCCACTTT
>TRBV15|-|TRBJ1-4|-
CATSRDREEKLFF
TGTGCCACCAGCAGAGATCGAGAAGAAAAACTGTTTTTT